The 2 T cell receptor beta chains reported below all come from one sample, sequenced in a study of shared clonotypes between healthy human individuals. The data were produced by immunoSEQ multiplex PCR, yet TCRdb's version contains in-frame clones alone and is incomplete. This repertoire shows 2 million to 2.5 million clones, about 95% found once; its top ten account for around 1.1%. Naive CD8 cells lacked CD45RO, underwent positive selection for CCR7 and left out terminally differentiated effector memory CD45RA+ cells. The specimen sequenced was naive CD8+ T cells sorted from blood. The receptors here all came from a man between 18 and 29 years old in good health.

This clone is a singleton in its sample. The chain joins TRBV19 to TRBJ1-6, with D uncertain. CDR3 length: 14 residues. The V end lost 5 bases, the J end lost 9 bases, and 14 bases lay between the germline ends. CDR1 LNHDA and CDR2 SQIVND come from the germline V gene (reference sequence). CDR3: CASSSQGDGSPLHF. In DNA, the CDR3 is TGTGCCAGTAGTTCGCAAGGTGATGGTTCACCCCTCCACTTT.

The J gene is TRBJ2-5, the V gene TRBV4-3; the match to TRBD2 covers 8 bases. Germline CDR1 reads LGHNA; CDR2 reads YSLEER. The CDR3 is 19 residues long. V gave up 1 base and J gave up 4 bases; unmatched junction bases: 17. This CDR3 is CASSQGGAYAGGPGETQYF. The CDR3 DNA is TGCGCCAGCAGCCAAGGAGGGGCCTACGCGGGAGGCCCGGGAGAGACCCAGTACTTC.